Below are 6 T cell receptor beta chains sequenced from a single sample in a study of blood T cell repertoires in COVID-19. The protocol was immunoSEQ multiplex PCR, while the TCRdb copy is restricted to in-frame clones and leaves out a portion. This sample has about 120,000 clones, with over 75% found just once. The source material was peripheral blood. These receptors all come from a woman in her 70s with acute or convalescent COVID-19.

Here the CDR3 DNA reads TGTGCCAGCAGCTTAGCAGCAGGGTTTGATCAGCCCCAGCATTTT. Amino acid sequence: CASSLAAGFDQPQHF. V usage is TRBV7-6 and J usage is TRBJ1-5; a possible D gene is TRBD1 (5 bases). Germline CDR1 reads SGHVS; CDR2 reads FNYEAQ. V lost 0 bases to trimming and J lost 5 bases, with 11 bases between them. The CDR3 is 15 amino acids.

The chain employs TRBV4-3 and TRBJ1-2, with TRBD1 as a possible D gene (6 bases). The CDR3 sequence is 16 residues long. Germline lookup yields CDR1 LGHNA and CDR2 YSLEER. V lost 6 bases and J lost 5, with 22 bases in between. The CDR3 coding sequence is TGCGCCAGCAGACAACAACAGGGCCCCAGAGGGTATGGCTACACCTTC. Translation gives CASRQQQGPRGYGYTF.

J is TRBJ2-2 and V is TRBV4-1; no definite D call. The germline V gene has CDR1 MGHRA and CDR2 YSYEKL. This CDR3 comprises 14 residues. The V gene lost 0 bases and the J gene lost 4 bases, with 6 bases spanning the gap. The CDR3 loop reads CASSQETRTGELFF. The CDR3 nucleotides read TGCGCCAGCAGCCAAGAGACACGCACCGGGGAGCTGTTTTTT.

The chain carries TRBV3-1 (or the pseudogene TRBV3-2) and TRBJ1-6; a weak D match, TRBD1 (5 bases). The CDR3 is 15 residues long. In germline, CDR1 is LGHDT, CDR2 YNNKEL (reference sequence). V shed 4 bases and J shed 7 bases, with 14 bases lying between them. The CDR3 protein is CASSPLGGTNSPLHF. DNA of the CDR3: TGTGCCAGCAGCCCCTTGGGGGGGACCAATTCACCCCTCCACTTT.

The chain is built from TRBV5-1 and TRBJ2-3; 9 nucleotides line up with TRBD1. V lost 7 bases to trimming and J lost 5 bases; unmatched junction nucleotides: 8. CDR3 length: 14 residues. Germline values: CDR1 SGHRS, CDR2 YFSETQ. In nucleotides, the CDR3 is TGCGCCAGCGCTTCCGGGACAGGGCGAGATACGCAGTATTTT. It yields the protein CASASGTGRDTQYF.

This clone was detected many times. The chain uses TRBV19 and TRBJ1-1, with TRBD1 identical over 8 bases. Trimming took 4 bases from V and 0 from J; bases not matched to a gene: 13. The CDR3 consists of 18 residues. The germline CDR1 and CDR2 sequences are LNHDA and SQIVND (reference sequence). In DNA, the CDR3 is TGTGCCAGTAGTAGAGGACAGGGAGTGGGTGGGATGAACACTGAAGCTTTCTTT. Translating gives CASSRGQGVGGMNTEAFF.